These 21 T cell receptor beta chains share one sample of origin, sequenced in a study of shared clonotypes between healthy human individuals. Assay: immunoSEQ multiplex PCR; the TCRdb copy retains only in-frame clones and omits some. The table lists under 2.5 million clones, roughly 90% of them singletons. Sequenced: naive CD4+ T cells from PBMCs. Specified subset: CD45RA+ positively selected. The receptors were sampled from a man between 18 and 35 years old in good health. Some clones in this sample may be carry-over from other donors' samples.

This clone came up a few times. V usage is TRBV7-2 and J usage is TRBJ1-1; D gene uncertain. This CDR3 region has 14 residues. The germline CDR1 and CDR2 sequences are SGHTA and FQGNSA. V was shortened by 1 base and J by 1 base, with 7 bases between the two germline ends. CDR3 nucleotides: TGTGCCAGCAGCTTAGAGGGCGCGAACACTGAAGCTTTCTTT. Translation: CASSLEGANTEAFF.

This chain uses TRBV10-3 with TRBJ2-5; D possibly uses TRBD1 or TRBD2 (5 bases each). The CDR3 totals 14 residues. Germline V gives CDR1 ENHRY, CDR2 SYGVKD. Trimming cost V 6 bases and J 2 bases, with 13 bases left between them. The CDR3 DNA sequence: TGTGCCATCAGCCCCGGCAGGGAGCAAGAGACCCAGTACTTC. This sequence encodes CAISPGREQETQYF.

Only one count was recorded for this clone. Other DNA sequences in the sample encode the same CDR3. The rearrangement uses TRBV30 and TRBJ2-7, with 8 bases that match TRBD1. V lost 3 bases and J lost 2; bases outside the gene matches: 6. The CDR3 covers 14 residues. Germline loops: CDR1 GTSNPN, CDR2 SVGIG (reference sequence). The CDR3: CAWSPGTGPYEQYF. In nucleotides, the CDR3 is TGTGCCTGGAGCCCTGGGACAGGCCCCTACGAGCAGTACTTC.

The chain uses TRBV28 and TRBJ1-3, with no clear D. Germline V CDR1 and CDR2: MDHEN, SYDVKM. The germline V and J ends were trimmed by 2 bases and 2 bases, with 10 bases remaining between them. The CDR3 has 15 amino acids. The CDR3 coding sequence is TGTGCCAGCAGTTTAAGTTTGACGGCTGGAAACACCATATATTTT. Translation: CASSLSLTAGNTIYF.

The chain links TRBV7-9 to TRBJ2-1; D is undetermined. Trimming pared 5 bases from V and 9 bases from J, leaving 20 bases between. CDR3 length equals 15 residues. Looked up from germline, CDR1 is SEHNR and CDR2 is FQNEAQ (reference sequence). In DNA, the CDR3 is TGTGCCAGCAGCGCCGTCTGGGCCGCCTCCTTTGAGCAGTTCTTC. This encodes CASSAVWAASFEQFF. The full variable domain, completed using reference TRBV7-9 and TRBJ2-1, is DTGVSQNPRHKITKRGQNVTFRCDPISEHNRLYWYRQTLGQGPEFLTYFQNEAQLEKSRLLSDRFSAERPKGSFSTLEIQRTEQGDSAMYLCASSAVWAASFEQFFGPGTRLTVL.

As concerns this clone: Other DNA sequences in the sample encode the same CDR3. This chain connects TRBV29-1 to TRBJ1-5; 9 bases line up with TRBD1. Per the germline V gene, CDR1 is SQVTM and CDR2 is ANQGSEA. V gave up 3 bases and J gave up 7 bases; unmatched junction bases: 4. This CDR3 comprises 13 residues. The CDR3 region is CSVEGQGGQPQHF. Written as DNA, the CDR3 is TGCAGCGTTGAGGGACAGGGAGGGCAGCCCCAGCATTTT.

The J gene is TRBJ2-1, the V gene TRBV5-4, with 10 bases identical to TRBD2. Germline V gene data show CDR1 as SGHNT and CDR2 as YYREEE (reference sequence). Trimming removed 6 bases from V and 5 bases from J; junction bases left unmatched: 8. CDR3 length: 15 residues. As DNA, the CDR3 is TGTGCCAGCACCTTCCGACTAGCGGGCAACAATGAGCAGTTCTTC. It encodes CASTFRLAGNNEQFF. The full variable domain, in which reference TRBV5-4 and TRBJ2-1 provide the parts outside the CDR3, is ETGVTQSPTHLIKTRGQQVTLRCSSQSGHNTVSWYQQALGQGPQFIFQYYREEENGRGNFPPRFSGLQFPNYSSELNVNALELDDSALYLCASTFRLAGNNEQFFGPGTRLTVL.

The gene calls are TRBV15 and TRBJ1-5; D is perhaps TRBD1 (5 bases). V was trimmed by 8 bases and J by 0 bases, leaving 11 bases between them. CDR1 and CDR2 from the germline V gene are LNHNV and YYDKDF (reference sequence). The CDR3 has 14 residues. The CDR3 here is CATQRGLSNQPQHF. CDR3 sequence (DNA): TGTGCCACCCAACGGGGCCTTAGCAATCAGCCCCAGCATTTT.

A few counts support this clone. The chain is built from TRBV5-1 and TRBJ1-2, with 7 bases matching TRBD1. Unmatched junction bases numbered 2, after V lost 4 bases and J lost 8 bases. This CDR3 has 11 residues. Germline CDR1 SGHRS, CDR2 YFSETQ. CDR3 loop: CASSRGRGYTF. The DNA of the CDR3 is TGCGCCAGCAGCAGGGGGCGCGGCTACACCTTC.

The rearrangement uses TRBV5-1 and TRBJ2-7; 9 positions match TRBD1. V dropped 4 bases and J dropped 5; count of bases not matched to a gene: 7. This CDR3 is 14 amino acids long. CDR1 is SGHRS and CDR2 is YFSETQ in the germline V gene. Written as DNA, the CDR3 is TGCGCCAGCAGCACCGGACAGGGGCCCGACGAGCAGTACTTC. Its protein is CASSTGQGPDEQYF.

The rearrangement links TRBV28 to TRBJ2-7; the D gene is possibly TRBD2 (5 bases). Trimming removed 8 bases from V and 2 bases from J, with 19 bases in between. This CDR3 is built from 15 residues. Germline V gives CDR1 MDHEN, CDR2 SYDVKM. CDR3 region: CASGSYRLQTYEQYF. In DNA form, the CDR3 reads TGTGCCAGCGGCTCTTACAGACTACAAACCTACGAGCAGTACTTC. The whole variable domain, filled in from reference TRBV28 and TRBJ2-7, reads DVKVTQSSRYLVKRTGEKVFLECVQDMDHENMFWYRQDPGLGLRLIYFSYDVKMKEKGDIPEGYSVSREKKERFSLILESASTNQTSMYLCASGSYRLQTYEQYFGPGTRLTVT.

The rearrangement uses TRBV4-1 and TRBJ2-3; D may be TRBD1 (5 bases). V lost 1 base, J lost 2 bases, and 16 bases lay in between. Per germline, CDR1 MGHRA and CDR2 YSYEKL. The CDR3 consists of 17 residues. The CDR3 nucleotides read TGCGCCAGCAGCCAAGCAGCGACAGTAATGTTCACAGATACGCAGTATTTT. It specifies CASSQAATVMFTDTQYF.

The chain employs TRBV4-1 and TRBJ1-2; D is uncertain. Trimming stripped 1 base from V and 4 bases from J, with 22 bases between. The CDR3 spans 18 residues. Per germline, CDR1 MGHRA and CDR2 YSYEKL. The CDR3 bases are TGCGCCAGCAGCCAAGCTGCGTTCGGAACTCTCGCCCCCTATGGCTACACCTTC. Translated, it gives CASSQAAFGTLAPYGYTF.

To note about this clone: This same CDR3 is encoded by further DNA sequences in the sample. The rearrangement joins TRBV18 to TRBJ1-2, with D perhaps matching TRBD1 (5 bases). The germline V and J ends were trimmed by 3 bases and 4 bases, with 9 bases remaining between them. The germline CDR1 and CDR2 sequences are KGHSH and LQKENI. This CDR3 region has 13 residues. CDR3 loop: CASSPGGFYGYTF. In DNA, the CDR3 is TGTGCCAGCTCACCGGGGGGATTCTATGGCTACACCTTC.

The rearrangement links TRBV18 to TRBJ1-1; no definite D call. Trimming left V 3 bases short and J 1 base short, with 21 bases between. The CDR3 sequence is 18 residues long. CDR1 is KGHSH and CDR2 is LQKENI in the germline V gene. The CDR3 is CASSPLRVETPWNTEAFF. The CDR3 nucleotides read TGTGCCAGCTCACCGCTCCGCGTAGAAACCCCCTGGAACACTGAAGCTTTCTTT.

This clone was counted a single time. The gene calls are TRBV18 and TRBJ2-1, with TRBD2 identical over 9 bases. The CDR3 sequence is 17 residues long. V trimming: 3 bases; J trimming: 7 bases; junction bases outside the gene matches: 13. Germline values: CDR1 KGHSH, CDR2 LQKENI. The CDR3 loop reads CASSPLTGTSSGNEQFF. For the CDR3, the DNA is TGTGCCAGCTCACCGCTTACCGGGACTAGCTCGGGGAATGAGCAGTTCTTC.

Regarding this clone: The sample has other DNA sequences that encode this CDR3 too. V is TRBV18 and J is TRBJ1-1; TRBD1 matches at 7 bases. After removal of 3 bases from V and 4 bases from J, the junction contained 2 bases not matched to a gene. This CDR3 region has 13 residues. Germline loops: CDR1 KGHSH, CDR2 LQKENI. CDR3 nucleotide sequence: TGTGCCAGCTCACCTAGGGACAGCACTGAAGCTTTCTTT. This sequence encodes CASSPRDSTEAFF.

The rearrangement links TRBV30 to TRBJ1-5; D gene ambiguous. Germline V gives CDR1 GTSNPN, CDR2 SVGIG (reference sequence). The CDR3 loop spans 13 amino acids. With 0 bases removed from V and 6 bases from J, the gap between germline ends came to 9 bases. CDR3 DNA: TGTGCCTGGAGTGTGACATATTCTCAGCCCCAGCATTTT. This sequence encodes CAWSVTYSQPQHF.

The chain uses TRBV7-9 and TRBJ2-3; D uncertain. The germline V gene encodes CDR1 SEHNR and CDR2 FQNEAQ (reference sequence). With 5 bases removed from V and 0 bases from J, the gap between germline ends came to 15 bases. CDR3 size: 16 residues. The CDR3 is CASSPSTPSSTDTQYF. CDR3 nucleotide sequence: TGTGCCAGCAGCCCGTCGACCCCTTCTAGCACAGATACGCAGTATTTT.

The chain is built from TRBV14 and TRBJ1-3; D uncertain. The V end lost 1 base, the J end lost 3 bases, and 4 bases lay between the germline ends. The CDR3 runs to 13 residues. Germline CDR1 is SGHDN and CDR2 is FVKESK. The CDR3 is CASSQVFGNTIYF. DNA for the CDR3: TGTGCCAGCAGCCAAGTTTTTGGAAACACCATATATTTT.

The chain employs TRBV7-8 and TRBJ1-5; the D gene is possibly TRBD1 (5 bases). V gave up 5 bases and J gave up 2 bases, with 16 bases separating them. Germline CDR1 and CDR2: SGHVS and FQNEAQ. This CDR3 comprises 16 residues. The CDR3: CASSHSRVVGNQPQHF. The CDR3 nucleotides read TGTGCCAGCAGCCACTCCAGGGTTGTGGGCAATCAGCCCCAGCATTTT.